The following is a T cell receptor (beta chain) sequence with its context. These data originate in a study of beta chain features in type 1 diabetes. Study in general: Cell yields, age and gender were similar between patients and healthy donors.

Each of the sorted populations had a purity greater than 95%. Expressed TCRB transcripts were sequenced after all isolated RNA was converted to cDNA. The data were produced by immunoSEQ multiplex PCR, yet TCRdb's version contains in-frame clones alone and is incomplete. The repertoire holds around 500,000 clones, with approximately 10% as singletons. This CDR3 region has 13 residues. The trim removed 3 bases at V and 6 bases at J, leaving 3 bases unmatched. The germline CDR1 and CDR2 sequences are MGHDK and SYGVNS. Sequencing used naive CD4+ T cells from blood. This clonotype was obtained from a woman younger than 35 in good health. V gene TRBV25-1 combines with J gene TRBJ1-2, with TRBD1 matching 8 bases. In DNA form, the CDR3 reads TGTGCCAGCAGTGACTCAGGGGGCCATGGCTACACCTTC. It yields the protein CASSDSGGHGYTF.